Listed below are T cell receptor beta chains from one sample, sequenced in a study of CD8 T cells in ankylosing spondylitis. TCRdb independently ran MiXCR on the 5' RACE reads; one entry per CDR3 protein. The sample shows more than 150,000 distinct CDR3 sequences, around 10% of them seen only once. What was sequenced was blood, either unsorted or a sorted T cell fraction (not recorded which). The receptors here all came from a male donor with ankylosing spondylitis or in good health (not recorded which). Both conserved end residues are part of each CDR3. The D gene is left open where the match is weak. Not every row has a clone size; where given, it reads once, few, many or a size class.

len | j_gene | d_gene | abundance | v_gene | CDR3nt | CDR3aa
14 | TRBJ2-2 | NA | many | TRBV5-4 | TGTGCCAGCACCGCAGGGGGGTCCACCGGGGAGCTGTTTTTT | CASTAGGSTGELFF
13 | TRBJ2-7 | TRBD2 | many | TRBV20-1 | TGCAGTGCTAGAGGAACGGGGGGCTACGAGCAGTACTTC | CSARGTGGYEQYF
14 | TRBJ2-1 | TRBD1 | many | TRBV20-1 | TGCAGTGCTGACATCTCCGGGACAGCTAGTTTTCCGGTCTTC | CSADISGTASFPVF
19 | TRBJ2-3 | TRBD2 | few | TRBV20-1 | TGCAGTGCTAGAGATCTCCAAGGGGCCGGGACTAGCGGTACAGATACGCAGTATTTT | CSARDLQGAGTSGTDTQYF
12 | TRBJ2-7 | NA | many | TRBV20-1 | TGCAGTGCTAGAGAAACGGAGAGGGAGCAGTACTTC | CSARETEREQYF
16 | TRBJ2-5 | TRBD2 | many | TRBV7-8 | TGTGCCAGCAGCTTAGAGCATAGCGGGAGACAAGAGACCCAGTACTTC | CASSLEHSGRQETQYF
19 | TRBJ1-3 | TRBD1 | NA | TRBV15 | TGTGCCACCAGCGGGTCGACAGGGGCAGGATTTATCTCTGGAAACACCATATATTTT | CATSGSTGAGFISGNTIYF
17 | TRBJ2-7 | NA | few | TRBV7-2 | TGTGCCAGCAGCTTAGTGGTTAACTCACTCAAAGTCTACGAGCAGTACTTC | CASSLVVNSLKVYEQYF
15 | TRBJ2-2 | TRBD2 | many | TRBV5-1 | TGCGCCAGCAGCTCCGGACTAGAGATCGCCGGGGAGCTGTTTTTT | CASSSGLEIAGELFF
14 | TRBJ2-1 | TRBD2 | many | TRBV29-1 | TGCAGCGTTGAAGATCCTAGCGGGAGGGCCTGCCAGTTCTTC | CSVEDPSGRACQFF
14 | TRBJ2-1 | NA | many | TRBV7-6 | TGTGCCAGCAGCACAGACTCAGCCTACAATGAGCAGTTCTTC | CASSTDSAYNEQFF
13 | TRBJ1-1 | NA | many | TRBV7-7 | TGTGCCAGCAGTAAGGACAGTAACACTGAAGCTTTCTTT | CASSKDSNTEAFF
13 | TRBJ2-7 | NA | many | TRBV5-1 | TGCGCCAGCAGCTTGGGAGGGGACTACGAGCAGTACTTC | CASSLGGDYEQYF
16 | TRBJ2-1 | TRBD2 | NA | TRBV7-9 | TGTGCCAGCAGCTTCGATAGCGGGGGGGCCTGGAATGAGCAGTTCTTC | CASSFDSGGAWNEQFF